Each of the 9 T cell receptor beta chains below was sequenced from the same sample in a study of T cell responses to AZD1222 COVID-19 vaccine. Some clones are missing from TCRdb's copy, which holds only in-frame ones; the method was immunoSEQ multiplex PCR. Of roughly 150,000 clones listed, roughly nine tenths were seen once; the top ten hold 5% to 5.5%. Here the sequenced sample was peripheral blood, taken on day 0 of AZD1222 vaccination. Receptor source: an adult in good health.

This sequence joins TRBV18 and TRBJ2-1; 14 bases map to TRBD2. V lost 6 bases and J lost 7; bases outside the gene matches: 14. The CDR3 length is 18 residues. The germline V gene encodes CDR1 KGHSH and CDR2 LQKENI. The CDR3 reads CASSSTLGLAGVRNEQFF. CDR3 nucleotide sequence: TGTGCCAGCTCGTCAACTTTGGGACTAGCGGGAGTCAGGAATGAGCAGTTCTTC. Using reference TRBV18 and TRBJ2-1 for the parts outside the CDR3, the full variable domain is NAGVMQNPRHLVRRRGQEARLRCSPMKGHSHVYWYRQLPEEGLKFMVYLQKENIIDESGMPKERFSAEFPKEGPSILRIQQVVRGDSAAYFCASSSTLGLAGVRNEQFFGPGTRLTVL.

This clone was detected a few times. This chain connects TRBV9 to TRBJ2-7, with D possibly being TRBD2 (5 bases). The CDR3 contains 13 residues. The germline V gene has CDR1 SGDLS and CDR2 YYNGEE. V was trimmed by 0 bases and J by 7 bases, leaving 11 bases between them. The CDR3 is CASSVDGSGEQYF. The CDR3 bases are TGTGCCAGCAGCGTAGACGGTTCGGGAGAGCAGTACTTC.

V is TRBV6-5 and J is TRBJ1-2; the D is unclear. This CDR3 region has 12 residues. V was trimmed by 6 bases and J by 8 bases, leaving 13 bases between them. Germline loops: CDR1 MNHEY, CDR2 SVGAGI. CDR3 protein: CASRVWGSGYTF. CDR3 nucleotide sequence: TGTGCCAGCAGGGTTTGGGGTTCGGGCTACACCTTC.

The chain is built from TRBV2 and TRBJ2-3; D possibly corresponds to TRBD1 (6 bases). Germline assignment: CDR1 SNHLY and CDR2 FYNNEI. The CDR3 has 15 amino acids. V was pared by 2 bases and J by 1 base, with 10 bases between. CDR3 sequence reads: CASSERAGGTDTQYF. CDR3 DNA sequence: TGTGCCAGCAGTGAAAGGGCAGGGGGCACAGATACGCAGTATTTT.

This clone has just one count. The V call is TRBV19, the J call TRBJ1-6, with 7 nucleotides matching TRBD1. There are 16 residues in the CDR3. Germline V gene lookup returns CDR1 LNHDA and CDR2 SQIVND (reference sequence). Germline trimming cut 4 bases from V and 1 base from J; bases unmatched to any gene: 4. The CDR3, as DNA: TGTGCCAGTAGTACGGACAGGACTTCCTATAATTCACCCCTCCACTTT. Residues: CASSTDRTSYNSPLHF.

This chain uses TRBV5-5 with TRBJ1-2; D ambiguous. The CDR3 is 14 residues long. The germline V gene has CDR1 SGHKS and CDR2 YYEKEE (reference sequence). The CDR3 is CATQKAGSAYGYTF. Here the CDR3 DNA reads TGTGCAACCCAAAAGGCAGGTTCGGCCTATGGCTACACCTTC.

The chain recombines TRBV29-1 with TRBJ2-5; 11 bases match TRBD1. The trim removed 6 bases at V and 3 bases at J, leaving 6 bases unmatched. This CDR3 has 14 residues. Germline CDR1 and CDR2: SQVTM and ANQGSEA. CDR3 bases: TGCAGCGTGACCGGGACAGGGGGGAAAGAGACCCAGTACTTC. Translating gives CSVTGTGGKETQYF.

J is TRBJ2-5 and V is TRBV24-1; no clear D gene. This CDR3 has 13 amino acids. The V gene lost 5 bases and the J gene lost 8 bases, with 14 bases spanning the gap. Germline V gene lookup returns CDR1 KGHDR and CDR2 SFDVKD. Here the CDR3 reads CATSVSVKGTQYF. In DNA, the CDR3 is TGTGCCACCAGTGTGTCGGTGAAAGGAACCCAGTACTTC.

This sequence joins TRBV28 and TRBJ2-7; 9 bases agree with TRBD1. The germline gives CDR1 MDHEN, CDR2 SYDVKM. This CDR3 spans 13 amino acids. V shed 6 bases, J shed 4 bases, and the junction held 4 bases outside the gene matches. CDR3 nucleotide sequence: TGTGCCAGCAGGAAGGGACAGGGTTACGAGCAGTACTTC. It is translated as CASRKGQGYEQYF.